This T cell receptor beta chain was sequenced during a study of Graves' ophthalmopathy and Graves' hyperthyroidism. Uncontrolled infections, other autoimmune diseases, pregnancy or lactation barred patients from enrollment. The starting material, roughly 9.7 ml of fresh peripheral blood, provided the PBMCs. RNA transcripts yielded amplified TCR beta CDR3 regions. HTBI-primed first-round RT-PCR preceded second-round multiplex PCR. TCRdb analysed the multiplex PCR reads with MiXCR anew, one entry per CDR3 protein. Of about 740,000 distinct CDR3 sequences listed, 40% are singletons. Germline CDR1 is DFQATT and CDR2 is SNEGSKA (reference sequence). Trimming pared 4 bases from V and 5 bases from J, leaving 12 bases between. The CDR3 contains 12 residues.

The rearrangement joins TRBV20-1 to TRBJ2-7; D is undetermined. Sequences were obtained from peripheral blood. The receptor was derived from an adult man with Graves' ophthalmopathy. As DNA, the CDR3 is TGCAGTGCTATTGAAGGGATCAACGAGCAGTACTTC. Its protein product is CSAIEGINEQYF.